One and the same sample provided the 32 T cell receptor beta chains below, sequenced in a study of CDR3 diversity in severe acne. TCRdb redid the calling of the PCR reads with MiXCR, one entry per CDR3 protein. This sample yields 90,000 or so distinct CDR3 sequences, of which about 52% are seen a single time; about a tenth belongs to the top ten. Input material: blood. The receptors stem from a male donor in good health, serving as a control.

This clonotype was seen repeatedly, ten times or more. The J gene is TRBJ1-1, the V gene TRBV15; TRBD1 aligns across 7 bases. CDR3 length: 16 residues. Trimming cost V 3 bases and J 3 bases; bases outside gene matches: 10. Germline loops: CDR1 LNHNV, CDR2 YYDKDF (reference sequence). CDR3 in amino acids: CATSSPYRGGYTEAFF. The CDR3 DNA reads TGTGCCACCAGCAGCCCCTACAGGGGAGGTTACACTGAAGCTTTCTTT.

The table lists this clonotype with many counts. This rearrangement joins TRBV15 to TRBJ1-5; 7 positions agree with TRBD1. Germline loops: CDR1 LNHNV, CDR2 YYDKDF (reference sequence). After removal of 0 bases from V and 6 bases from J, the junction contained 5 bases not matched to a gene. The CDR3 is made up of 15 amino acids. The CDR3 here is CATSRDSAGGQPQHF. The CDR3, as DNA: TGTGCCACCAGCAGAGATAGTGCAGGGGGTCAGCCCCAGCATTTT.

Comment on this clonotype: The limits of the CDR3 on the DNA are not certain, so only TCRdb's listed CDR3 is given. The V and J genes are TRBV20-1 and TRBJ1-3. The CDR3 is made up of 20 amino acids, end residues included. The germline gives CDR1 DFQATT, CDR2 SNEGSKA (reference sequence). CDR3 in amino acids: CSARFSGSYEQYFGPGTIYF.

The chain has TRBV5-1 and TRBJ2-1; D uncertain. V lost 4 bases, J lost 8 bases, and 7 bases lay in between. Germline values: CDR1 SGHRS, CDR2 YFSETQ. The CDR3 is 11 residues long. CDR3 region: CASSEQHEQFF. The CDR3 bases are TGCGCCAGCAGCGAGCAACATGAGCAGTTCTTC.

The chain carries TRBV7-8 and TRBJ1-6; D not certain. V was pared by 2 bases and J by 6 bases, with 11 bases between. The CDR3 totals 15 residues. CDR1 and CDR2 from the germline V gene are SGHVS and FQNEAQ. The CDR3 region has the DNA TGTGCCAGCAGCTTAAGACCCCAGCCTAATTCACCCCTCCACTTT. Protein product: CASSLRPQPNSPLHF.

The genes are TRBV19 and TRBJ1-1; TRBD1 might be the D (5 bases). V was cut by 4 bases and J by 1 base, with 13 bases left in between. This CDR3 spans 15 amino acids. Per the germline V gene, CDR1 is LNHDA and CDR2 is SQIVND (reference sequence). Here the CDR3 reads CASSTSQTANTEAFF. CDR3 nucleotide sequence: TGTGCCAGTAGTACCTCCCAGACAGCGAACACTGAAGCTTTCTTT. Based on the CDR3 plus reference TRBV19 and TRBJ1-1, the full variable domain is DGGITQSPKYLFRKEGQNVTLSCEQNLNHDAMYWYRQDPGQGLRLIYYSQIVNDFQKGDIAEGYSVSREKKESFPLTVTSAQKNPTAFYLCASSTSQTANTEAFFGQGTRLTVV.

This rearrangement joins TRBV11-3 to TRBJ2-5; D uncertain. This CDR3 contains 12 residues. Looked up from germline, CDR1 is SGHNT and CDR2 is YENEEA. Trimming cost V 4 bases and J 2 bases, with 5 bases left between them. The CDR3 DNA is TGTGCCAGCAGCTGGCCGCAAGAGACCCAGTACTTC. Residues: CASSWPQETQYF.

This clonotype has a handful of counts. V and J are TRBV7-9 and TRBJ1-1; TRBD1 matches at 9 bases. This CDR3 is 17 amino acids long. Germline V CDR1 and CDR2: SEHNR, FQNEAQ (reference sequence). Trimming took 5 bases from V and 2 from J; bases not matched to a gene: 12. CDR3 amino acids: CASSDEQGARRNTEAFF. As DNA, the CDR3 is TGTGCCAGCAGCGACGAACAGGGGGCGAGGAGAAACACTGAAGCTTTCTTT.

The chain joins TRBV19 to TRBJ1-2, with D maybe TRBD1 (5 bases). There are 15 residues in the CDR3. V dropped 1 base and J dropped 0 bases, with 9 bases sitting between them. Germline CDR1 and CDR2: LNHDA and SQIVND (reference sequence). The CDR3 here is CASSIGWGANYGYTF. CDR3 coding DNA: TGTGCCAGTAGTATAGGGTGGGGGGCTAACTATGGCTACACCTTC.

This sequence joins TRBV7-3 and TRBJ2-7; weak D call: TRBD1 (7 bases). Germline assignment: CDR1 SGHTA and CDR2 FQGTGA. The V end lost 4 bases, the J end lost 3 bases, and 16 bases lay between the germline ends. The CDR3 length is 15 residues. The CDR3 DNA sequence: TGTGCCAGCAGCTCCGGCGGGACAGCTTTCTACGAGCAGTACTTC. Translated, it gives CASSSGGTAFYEQYF.

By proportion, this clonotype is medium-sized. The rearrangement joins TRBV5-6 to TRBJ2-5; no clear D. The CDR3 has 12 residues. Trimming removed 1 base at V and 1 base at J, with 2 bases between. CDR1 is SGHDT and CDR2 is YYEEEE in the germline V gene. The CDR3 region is CASSLTQETQYF. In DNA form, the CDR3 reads TGTGCCAGCAGCTTGACCCAAGAGACCCAGTACTTC.

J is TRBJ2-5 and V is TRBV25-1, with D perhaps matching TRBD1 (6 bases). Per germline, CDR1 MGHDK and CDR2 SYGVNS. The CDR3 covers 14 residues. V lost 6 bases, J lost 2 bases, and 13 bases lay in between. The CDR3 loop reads CASSPGTQQETQYF. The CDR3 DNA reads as TGTGCCAGCAGCCCAGGGACACAGCAAGAGACCCAGTACTTC. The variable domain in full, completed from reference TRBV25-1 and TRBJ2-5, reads EADIYQTPRYLVIGTGKKITLECSQTMGHDKMYWYQQDPGMELHLIHYSYGVNSTEKGDLSSESTVSRIRTEHFPLTLESARPSHTSQYLCASSPGTQQETQYFGPGTRLLVL.

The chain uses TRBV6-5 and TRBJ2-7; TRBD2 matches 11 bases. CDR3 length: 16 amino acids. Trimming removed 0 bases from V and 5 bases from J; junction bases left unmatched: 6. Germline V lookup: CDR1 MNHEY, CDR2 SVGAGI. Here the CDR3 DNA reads TGTGCCAGCAGTTACTCTGGGACTAGCGGACCGAACGAGCAGTACTTC. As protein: CASSYSGTSGPNEQYF.

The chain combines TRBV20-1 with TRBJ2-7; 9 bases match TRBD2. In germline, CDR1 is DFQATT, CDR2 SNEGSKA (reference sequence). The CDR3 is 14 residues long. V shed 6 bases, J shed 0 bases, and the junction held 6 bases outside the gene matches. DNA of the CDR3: TGCAGTGCCAGGACTAGCGCGATCTCCTACGAGCAGTACTTC. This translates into CSARTSAISYEQYF.

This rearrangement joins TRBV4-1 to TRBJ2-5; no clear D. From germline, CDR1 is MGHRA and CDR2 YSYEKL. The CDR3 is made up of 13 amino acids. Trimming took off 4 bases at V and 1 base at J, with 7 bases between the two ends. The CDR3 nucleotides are TGCGCCAGCAGCCCCAGTGGCCAAGAGACCCAGTACTTC. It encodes CASSPSGQETQYF.

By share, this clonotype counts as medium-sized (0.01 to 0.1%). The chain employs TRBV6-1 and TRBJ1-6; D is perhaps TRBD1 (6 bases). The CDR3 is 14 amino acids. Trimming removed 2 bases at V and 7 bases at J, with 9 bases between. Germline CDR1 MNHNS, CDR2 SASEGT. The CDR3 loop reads CASSELDRNSPLHF. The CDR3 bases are TGTGCCAGCAGTGAACTCGACAGGAATTCACCCCTCCACTTT.

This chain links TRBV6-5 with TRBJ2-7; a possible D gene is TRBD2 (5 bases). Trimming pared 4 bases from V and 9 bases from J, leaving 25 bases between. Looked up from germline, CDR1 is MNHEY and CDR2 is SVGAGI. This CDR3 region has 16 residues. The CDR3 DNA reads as TGTGCCAGCAGTTTCGGCGGACTTACCTCCCTTGTGGGGCAGTACTTC. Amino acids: CASSFGGLTSLVGQYF.

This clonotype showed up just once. CDR3 protein: CASSATGSGNQPQHF. The CDR3 DNA follows: TGTGCCAGCAGTGCTACAGGGTCGGGCAATCAGCCCCAGCATTTT. The rearrangement joins TRBV25-1 to TRBJ1-5, with D maybe TRBD1 (6 bases). Trimming stripped 4 bases from V and 2 bases from J, with 12 bases between. The germline gives CDR1 MGHDK, CDR2 SYGVNS. This CDR3 comprises 15 residues.

This CDR3 reads CASSLASGQGHYEQYF. The DNA for the CDR3 is TGTGCCAGCAGCTTAGCGAGTGGACAGGGCCACTACGAGCAGTACTTC. The chain has TRBV7-9 and TRBJ2-7, with 8 bases lining up with TRBD1. The CDR3 is made up of 16 amino acids. V was pared by 0 bases and J by 3 bases, with 7 bases of the junction left unmatched. From germline, CDR1 is SEHNR and CDR2 FQNEAQ (reference sequence).

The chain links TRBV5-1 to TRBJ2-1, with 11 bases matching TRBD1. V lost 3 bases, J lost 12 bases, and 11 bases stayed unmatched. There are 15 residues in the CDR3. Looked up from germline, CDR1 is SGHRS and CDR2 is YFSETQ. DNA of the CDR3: TGCGCCAGCAGCTCTTCCCCGGGACAGGGGGGTCGGCAGTTCTTC. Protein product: CASSSSPGQGGRQFF.

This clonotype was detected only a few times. CDR3 sequence (DNA): TGTGCCAGCAGCCAACAGGGTTACACTGAAGCTTTCTTT. Its translation is CASSQQGYTEAFF. The chain combines TRBV7-3 with TRBJ1-1, with D possibly matching TRBD1 (6 bases). Trimming left V 5 bases short and J 3 bases short, with 10 bases between. In germline, CDR1 is SGHTA, CDR2 FQGTGA. This CDR3 comprises 13 residues. The full variable domain, its missing parts supplied by reference TRBV7-3 and TRBJ1-1, is GAGVSQTPSNKVTEKGKYVELRCDPISGHTALYWYRQSLGQGPEFLIYFQGTGAADDSGLPNDRFFAVRPEGSVSTLKIQRTERGDSAVYLCASSQQGYTEAFFGQGTRLTVV.

CDR3 loop: CASSFGTTTDYGYTF. Written as DNA, the CDR3 is TGTGCCAGCAGCTTCGGGACAACTACGGACTATGGCTACACCTTC. The V and J genes are TRBV13 and TRBJ1-2, with D possibly matching TRBD1 (6 bases). The CDR3 length is 15 residues. CDR1 PRHDT and CDR2 FYEKMQ come from the germline V gene (reference sequence). V was pared by 3 bases and J by 3 bases, with 14 bases between.

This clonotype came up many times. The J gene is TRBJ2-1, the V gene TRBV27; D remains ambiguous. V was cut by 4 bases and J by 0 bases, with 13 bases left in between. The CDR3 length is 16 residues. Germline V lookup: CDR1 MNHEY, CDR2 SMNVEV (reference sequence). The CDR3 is CASSWVGVSSYNEQFF. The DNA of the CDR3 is TGTGCCAGCAGTTGGGTAGGCGTAAGCTCCTACAATGAGCAGTTCTTC.

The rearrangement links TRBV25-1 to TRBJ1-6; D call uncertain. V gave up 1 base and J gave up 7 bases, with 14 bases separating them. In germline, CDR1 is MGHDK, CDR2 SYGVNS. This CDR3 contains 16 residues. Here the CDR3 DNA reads TGTGCCAGCAGTGAATTCAGTGGCCGGGGAAATTCACCCCTCCACTTT. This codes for CASSEFSGRGNSPLHF.

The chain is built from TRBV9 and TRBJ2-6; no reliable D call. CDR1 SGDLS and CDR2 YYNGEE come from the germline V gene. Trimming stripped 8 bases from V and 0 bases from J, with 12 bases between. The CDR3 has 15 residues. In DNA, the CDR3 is TGTGCCAGTCCCCCGCCGATCTCTGGGGCCAACGTCCTGACTTTC. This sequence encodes CASPPPISGANVLTF.

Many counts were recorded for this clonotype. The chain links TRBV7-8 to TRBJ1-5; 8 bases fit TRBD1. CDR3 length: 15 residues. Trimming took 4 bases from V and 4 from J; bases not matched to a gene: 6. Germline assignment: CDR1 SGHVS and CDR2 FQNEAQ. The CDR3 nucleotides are TGTGCCAGCAGCTCCACAGGGGGGACTAATCAGCCCCAGCATTTT. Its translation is CASSSTGGTNQPQHF.

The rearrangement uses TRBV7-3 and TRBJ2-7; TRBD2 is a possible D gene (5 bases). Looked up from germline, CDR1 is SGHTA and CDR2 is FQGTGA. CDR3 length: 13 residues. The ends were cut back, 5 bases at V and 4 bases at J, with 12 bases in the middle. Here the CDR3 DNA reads TGTGCCAGCAGCCCATCGGGGTCATACGAGCAGTACTTC. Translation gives CASSPSGSYEQYF.

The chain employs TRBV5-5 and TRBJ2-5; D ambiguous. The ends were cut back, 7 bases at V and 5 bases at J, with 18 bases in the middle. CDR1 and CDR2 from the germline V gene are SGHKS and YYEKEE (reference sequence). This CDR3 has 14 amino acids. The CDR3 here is CASSPRDKGETQYF. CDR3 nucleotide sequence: TGTGCCAGCTCACCACGAGACAAAGGCGAGACCCAGTACTTC.

The CDR3 protein is CASSYLGDQYF. As DNA, the CDR3 is TGTGCCAGCAGCTACCTTGGGGATCAGTACTTC. The chain joins TRBV5-6 to TRBJ2-7; the D is unclear. This CDR3 contains 11 residues. The germline gives CDR1 SGHDT, CDR2 YYEEEE. Trimming removed 3 bases at V and 10 bases at J, with 11 bases between.

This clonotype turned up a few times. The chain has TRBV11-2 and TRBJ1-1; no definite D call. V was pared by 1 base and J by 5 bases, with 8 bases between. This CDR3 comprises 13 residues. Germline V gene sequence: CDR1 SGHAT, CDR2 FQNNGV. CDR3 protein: CASSLGQATEAFF. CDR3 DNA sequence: TGTGCCAGCAGCTTAGGTCAGGCGACTGAAGCTTTCTTT.

The CDR3 nucleotides read TGCAGCGCAGAAGGGACCTCCTATGGCTACACCTTC. It specifies CSAEGTSYGYTF. The genes are TRBV29-1 and TRBJ1-2; possibly TRBD1 for D (5 bases). This CDR3 has 12 residues. Looked up from germline, CDR1 is SQVTM and CDR2 is ANQGSEA. V lost 7 bases and J 4 bases, leaving 13 bases between the germline ends.

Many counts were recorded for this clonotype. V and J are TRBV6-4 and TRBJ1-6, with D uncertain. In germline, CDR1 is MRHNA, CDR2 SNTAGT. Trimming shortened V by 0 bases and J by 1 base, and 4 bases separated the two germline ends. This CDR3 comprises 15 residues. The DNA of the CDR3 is TGTGCCAGCAGTGACTCGGATTCCTATAATTCACCCCTCCACTTT. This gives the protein CASSDSDSYNSPLHF.